Below, one T cell receptor beta chain is given with its context. Its antigen remains unknown. The PCR employed 60 Vbeta primers together with 13 Jbeta primers. Data came from immunoSEQ multiplex PCR; TCRdb stores just in-frame clones and leaves some out. This table has around 99,000 clones, around 69% appearing once. The sample belongs to a study of cytomegalovirus exposure and HLA in healthy donors. Study as a whole: From donors who were HLA-typed, an early data release held 80 million to 95 million unique TCRs. Regarding the study as a whole: In all likelihood, a cluster of highly shared sequence variants was a sequencing artifact. In a later analysis, a missense DCLRE1C variant was linked to TCR beta V- and J-gene trimming. An assumption of roughly uniform sequencing depth across donors underlay the presence/absence analyses.

V shed 0 bases and J shed 3 bases, with 10 bases lying between them. The CDR3 spans 15 residues. Germline loops: CDR1 SGHRS, CDR2 YFSETQ. This TCR was recovered from a man aged 18 to 35 in good health and CMV-seronegative. Sequencing was performed on PBMCs. The chain is built from TRBV5-1 and TRBJ1-3; D not certain. CDR3 DNA: TGCGCCAGCAGCTTGGGAGACCGGGATGGAAACACCATATATTTT. Protein: CASSLGDRDGNTIYF.